Listed here is a single TCR beta chain. The sample belongs to a study of patients and donors after allogeneic stem cell transplantation. TCRdb used MiXCR to reprocess the RT-PCR reads, holding one entry per CDR3 protein. This table has 70,000 to 85,000 distinct CDR3 sequences, about 26% appearing once. This CDR3 region has 14 residues. V shed 6 bases and J shed 7 bases, with 18 bases lying between them. This chain links TRBV12-3 or TRBV12-4 with TRBJ1-2; no definite D call. This sequence originates from a human donor who was either an allogeneic HSCT recipient or a stem cell or donor lymphocyte infusion donor (not recorded which). It is not recorded whose cells these are; they may come from a transplant donor. Sequencing used blood, either unsorted or a sorted T cell fraction (not recorded which). For the CDR3, the DNA is TGTGCCAGCAGCACCCCCTTGACGACTGCTGGCTACACCTTC. Protein product: CASSTPLTTAGYTF.